This T cell receptor (beta chain) emerged from a study of T cell repertoires in cytomegalovirus infection. Turning to the study itself: Through public TCR beta signatures, both CMV infection and matching HLA type were indicated.

TCRdb analysed the reads with MiXCR anew, one entry per CDR3 protein. The table includes approximately 550,000 distinct CDR3 sequences, approximately 15% detected once. Study-wide results and caveats: The study identified carriers of CMV plus the relevant HLA from cumulative public TCR beta family frequency. Clonotypes of TCR beta that were HLA-C-restricted and CMV-specific dominated the ex vivo response.

After removal of 7 bases from V and 4 bases from J, the junction contained 8 bases not matched to a gene. Germline-derived CDR1 and CDR2 are LNHDA and SQIVND (reference sequence). The CDR3 covers 14 residues. This clonotype was counted many times. Its antigen is undetermined. The chain is built from TRBV19 and TRBJ2-3; TRBD2 agrees at 7 bases. The TCR was taken from a human donor in good health (CMV status not recorded). Some clones in this sample may be carry-over from other donors' samples. Source material: CD8+ T cells from PBMCs. CDR3 in amino acids: CASTDGGEADTQYF. The CDR3 DNA reads TGTGCCAGTACCGATGGGGGGGAGGCAGATACGCAGTATTTT.